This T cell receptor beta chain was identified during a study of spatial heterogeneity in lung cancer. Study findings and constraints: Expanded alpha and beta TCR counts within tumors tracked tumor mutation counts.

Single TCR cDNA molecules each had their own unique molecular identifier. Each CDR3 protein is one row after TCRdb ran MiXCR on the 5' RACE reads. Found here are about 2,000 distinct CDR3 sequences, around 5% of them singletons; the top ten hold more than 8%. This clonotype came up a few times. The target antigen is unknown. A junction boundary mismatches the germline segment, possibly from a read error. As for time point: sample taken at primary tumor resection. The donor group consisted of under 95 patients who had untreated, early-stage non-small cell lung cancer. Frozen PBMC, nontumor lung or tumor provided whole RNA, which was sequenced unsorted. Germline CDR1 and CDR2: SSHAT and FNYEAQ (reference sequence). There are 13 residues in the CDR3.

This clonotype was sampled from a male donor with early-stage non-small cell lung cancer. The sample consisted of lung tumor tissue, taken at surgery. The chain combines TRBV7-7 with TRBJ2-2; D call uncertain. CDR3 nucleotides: TGTGCTAGCAGCTTAGGGAACACCGGGGAGCTGTTTTTT. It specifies CASSLGNTGELFF.